The entry below describes one TCR beta chain. What it recognizes is unknown. This record comes from a study of response to subunit inactivated influenza vaccine. Study results and caveats: It was the authors' suggestion that each seasonal influenza vaccination recruits few new T cells.

TCRdb fed the RT-PCR reads into MiXCR, producing one record per CDR3 protein. The sample lists roughly 460,000 distinct CDR3 sequences, approximately 11% occurring once. This TCR came from a man aged 50-60 years who received an inactivated influenza vaccine. Sequenced here: PBMCs from blood, sampled more than 35 days after vaccination.

The CDR3 sequence: CSANRGATNEKLFF. CDR3 bases: TGCAGTGCTAACAGGGGGGCAACTAATGAAAAACTGTTTTTT. V is TRBV20-1 and J is TRBJ1-4, with TRBD1 identical over 8 bases. This CDR3 spans 14 amino acids. Germline V CDR1 and CDR2: DFQATT, SNEGSKA (reference sequence). V gave up 4 bases and J gave up 0 bases; unmatched junction bases: 1.